The TCR beta chain described here comes from a study of Graves' ophthalmopathy and Graves' hyperthyroidism. V lost 4 bases, J lost 5 bases, and 15 bases lay in between. Germline CDR1 MNHNS, CDR2 SASEGT. This CDR3 spans 14 amino acids. Hyperthyroidism qualified as stable when ophthalmopathy did not develop within 18 months of follow-up. Diagnostic conclusions were grounded in clinical symptoms, serum thyroxine, TRAb, thyroid ultrasound and orbital computed tomography. Someone took the PBMCs out of more than 9 ml of fresh peripheral blood. Using RNA transcripts, the TCR beta CDR3 regions were amplified. HTBI-primed RT-PCR formed the first round, and a multiplex PCR formed the second. TCRdb independently ran MiXCR on the multiplex PCR reads; one entry per CDR3 protein. The data hold hundreds of thousands of distinct CDR3 sequences, with around a fifth observed a single time.

This clonotype originated in a young woman with stable Graves' hyperthyroidism. Some clones in this sample may be carry-over from other donors' samples. The V call is TRBV6-1, the J call TRBJ2-7; D uncertain. The source material was peripheral blood. CDR3 residues: CASSGPPLGNEQYF. The CDR3 coding sequence is TGTGCCAGCAGTGGTCCCCCACTTGGGAACGAGCAGTACTTC.